This record concerns one T cell receptor beta chain sequence. The antigen is not known. The table came from immunoSEQ multiplex PCR; TCRdb's copy has only in-frame clones and leaves some out. Among tens of thousands of clones listed, roughly nine tenths were seen once. This sample was taken from a study of OX40 agonist ivuxolimab in advanced cancers. Looking at the study overall: The patients received ivuxolimab by intravenous route every 2 weeks at 0.01 to 10 mg/kg. Patients in dose escalation had liver, melanoma, kidney or head and neck cancers. Regarding the study as a whole: At doses 0.1 to 3.0 mg/kg, CD4+ and CD8+ clones expanded. Some nonresponders additionally presented with little normalized T-cell clonal expansion.

From germline, CDR1 is MGHRA and CDR2 YSYEKL. This CDR3 comprises 15 residues. Trimming took 8 bases from V and 2 from J; bases not matched to a gene: 10. The source is an adult with an advanced solid tumor such as melanoma, head and neck, liver or kidney cancer. The chain is built from TRBV4-1 and TRBJ2-3, with 7 bases fitting TRBD2. The sample in question was CD4+ or CD8+ T cells sorted from blood, obtained in a trial of the OX40 agonist ivuxolimab. CDR3 protein: CASGGGIIATDTQYF. CDR3 DNA sequence: TGCGCCAGCGGGGGGGGGATTATAGCCACAGATACGCAGTATTTT.